This is a list of T cell receptor beta chains from one sample in a study of CD8 T cells in Susac syndrome. One entry per CDR3 protein, called by TCRdb with MiXCR from the immunoSEQ multiplex PCR reads. The sample holds about 83,000 distinct CDR3 sequences; about 96% are singletons and the top ten take around 0.41%. The source material was CD8+ T cells from PBMCs. Receptors originate from a human donor with Susac syndrome. The CDR3 runs from the conserved cysteine through the conserved F or W. Fields, in order: V gene, J gene, CDR3 protein.

>TRBV6-4|TRBJ1-1
CASSDTPKGYTEAFF
>TRBV14|TRBJ2-2
CASSQEARGGELFF
>TRBV4-1|TRBJ1-1
CASSLAPYTEAFF
>TRBV2|TRBJ2-5
CASSEENRRQETQYF
>TRBV5-1|TRBJ2-5
CASSLGSTGGLQETQYF
>TRBV5-1|TRBJ2-5
CASSLRFETQYF
>TRBV4-2|TRBJ2-1
CASKIAGGLNEQFF
>TRBV7-2|TRBJ2-1
CASSSHNEQFF
>TRBV30|TRBJ2-2
CAWIQPPGGSGVSGELFF
>TRBV15|TRBJ1-1
CATSDAMNTEAFF
>TRBV6-6|TRBJ2-3
CASMGRGTDTQYF
>TRBV2|TRBJ2-1
CASSVRGNRGDEQFF
>TRBV6-2/TRBV6-3|TRBJ2-7
CASSGGNEQYF
>TRBV20-1|TRBJ1-2
CSAATGASGYTF
>TRBV19|TRBJ1-5
CASSISQGENQPQHF
>TRBV18|TRBJ1-1
CASSPTGPEAFF
>TRBV6-6|TRBJ1-5
CASSSDGDQPQHF
>TRBV27|TRBJ2-7
CASSLSGTVSYEQYF
>TRBV29-1|TRBJ2-3
CSVVRGAGSTDTQYF
>TRBV6-2/TRBV6-3|TRBJ1-1
CASSATQDSYPYTEAFF
>TRBV20-1|TRBJ2-6
CSAETGPGANVLTF
>TRBV9|TRBJ2-3
CASSVGAEATQYF
>TRBV3-1|TRBJ2-2
CASSQLQLPNTGELFF
>TRBV9|TRBJ2-1
CASSSGLAGVQSVGEQFF
>TRBV2|TRBJ1-1
CAQGGMNTEAFF
>TRBV7-8|TRBJ1-5
CASSPSGGGQPQHF
>TRBV24-1|TRBJ2-1
CATSQLAGGVDEQFF
>TRBV2|TRBJ1-2
CASTPATGGVGYTF
>TRBV20-1|TRBJ2-6
CSARARGTGANVLTF
>TRBV4-2|TRBJ1-1
CASSQESTGGQVAGAFF
>TRBV20-1|TRBJ1-5
CSARLDRDSNQPQHF
>TRBV6-5|TRBJ2-4
CASSSSTGVGNIQYF
>TRBV5-1|TRBJ2-7
CASSLYPAGQGPDYEQYF
>TRBV3-1|TRBJ2-3
CASSQASSGTDTQYF
>TRBV30|TRBJ2-1
CAQRVSSYNEQFF
>TRBV15|TRBJ2-1
CATSRDFALDEQFF
>TRBV6-5|TRBJ2-1
CASSGQGGNEQFF
>TRBV20-1|TRBJ2-1
CSAPPQREPSSYNEQFF
>TRBV7-8|TRBJ2-5
CASSSRGRETQYF
>TRBV4-3|TRBJ1-1
CASSHGLNTEAFF
>TRBV25-1|TRBJ1-2
CASSDRFYGYTF
>TRBV5-1|TRBJ1-2
CASSFRMEQGQDGYTF
>TRBV12-3/TRBV12-4|TRBJ1-4
CASSLGRGREKLFF
>TRBV29-1|TRBJ1-3
CSVRGERSGNTIYF
>TRBV4-1|TRBJ1-6
CASKFSSYNSPLHF
>TRBV10-2|TRBJ2-1
CASSPSGIHNEQFF
>TRBV14|TRBJ2-5
CASSQVGGPRETQYF
>TRBV20-1|TRBJ1-1
CSARDTGRSDTEAFF
>TRBV7-9|TRBJ2-1
CASSLGQAVRNEQFF
>TRBV4-1|TRBJ2-6
CASTQFYSGANVLTF
>TRBV20-1|TRBJ2-5
CSSTAEPVQETQYF
>TRBV11-2|TRBJ2-6
CASSLGYRGRGANVLTF
>TRBV21-1|TRBJ1-2
CASSLNSSYYGYTF
>TRBV30|TRBJ1-1
CAWSVLPGAATEAFF
>TRBV20-1|TRBJ2-7
CSAIYPGTSGRTYEQYF